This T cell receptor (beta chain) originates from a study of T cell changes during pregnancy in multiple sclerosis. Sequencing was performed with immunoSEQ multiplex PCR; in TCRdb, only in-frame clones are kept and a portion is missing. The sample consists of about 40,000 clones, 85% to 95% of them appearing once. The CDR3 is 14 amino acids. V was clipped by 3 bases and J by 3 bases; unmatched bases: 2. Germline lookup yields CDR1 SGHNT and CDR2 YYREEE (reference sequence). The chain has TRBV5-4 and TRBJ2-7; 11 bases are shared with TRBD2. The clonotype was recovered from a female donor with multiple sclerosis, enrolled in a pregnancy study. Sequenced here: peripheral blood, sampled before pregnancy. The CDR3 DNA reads TGTGCCAGCAGCTCAGGACTAGCGGGCTACGAGCAGTACTTC. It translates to CASSSGLAGYEQYF.